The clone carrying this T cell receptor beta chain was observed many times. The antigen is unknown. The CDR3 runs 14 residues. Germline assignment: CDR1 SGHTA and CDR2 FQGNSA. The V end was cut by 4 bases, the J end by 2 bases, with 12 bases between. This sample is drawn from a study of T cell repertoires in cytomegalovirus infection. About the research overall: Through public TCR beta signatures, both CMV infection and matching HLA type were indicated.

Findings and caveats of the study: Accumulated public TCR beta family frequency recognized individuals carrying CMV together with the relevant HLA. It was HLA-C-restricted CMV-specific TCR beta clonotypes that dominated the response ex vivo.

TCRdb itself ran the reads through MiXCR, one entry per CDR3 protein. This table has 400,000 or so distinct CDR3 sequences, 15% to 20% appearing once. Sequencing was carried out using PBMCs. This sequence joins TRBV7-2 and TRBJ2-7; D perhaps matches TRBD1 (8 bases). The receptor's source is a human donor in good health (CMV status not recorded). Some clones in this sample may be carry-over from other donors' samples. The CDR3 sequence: CASSSTGGAYEQYF. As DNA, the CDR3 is TGTGCCAGCAGCTCTACAGGGGGGGCCTACGAGCAGTACTTC.